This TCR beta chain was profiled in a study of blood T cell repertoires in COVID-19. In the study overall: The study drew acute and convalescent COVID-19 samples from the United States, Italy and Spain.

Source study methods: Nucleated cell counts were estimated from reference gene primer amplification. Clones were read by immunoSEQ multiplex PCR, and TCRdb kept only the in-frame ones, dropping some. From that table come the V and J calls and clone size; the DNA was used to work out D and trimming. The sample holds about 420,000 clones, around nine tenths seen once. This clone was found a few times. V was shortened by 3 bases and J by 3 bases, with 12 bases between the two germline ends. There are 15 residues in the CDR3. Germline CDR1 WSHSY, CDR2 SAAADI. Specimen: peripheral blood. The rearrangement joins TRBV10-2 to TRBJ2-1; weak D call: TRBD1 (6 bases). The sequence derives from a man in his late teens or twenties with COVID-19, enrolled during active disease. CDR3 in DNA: TGCGCCAGCAGTGAAAGGAAAGGGGGCTACAATGAGCAGTTCTTC. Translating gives CASSERKGGYNEQFF.